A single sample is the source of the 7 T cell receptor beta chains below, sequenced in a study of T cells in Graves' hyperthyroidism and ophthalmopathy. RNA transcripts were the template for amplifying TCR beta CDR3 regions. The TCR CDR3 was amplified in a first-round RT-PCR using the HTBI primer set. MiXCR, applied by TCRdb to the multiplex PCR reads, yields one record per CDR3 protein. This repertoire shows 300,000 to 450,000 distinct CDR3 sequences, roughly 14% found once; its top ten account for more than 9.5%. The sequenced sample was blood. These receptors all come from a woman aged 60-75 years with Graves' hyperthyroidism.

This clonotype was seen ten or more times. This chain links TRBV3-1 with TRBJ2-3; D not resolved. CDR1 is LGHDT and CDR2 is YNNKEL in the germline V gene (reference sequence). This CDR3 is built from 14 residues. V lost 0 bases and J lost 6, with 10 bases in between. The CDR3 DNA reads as TGTGCCAGCAGCCAAGAAGGTGGCCTCGATACGCAGTATTTT. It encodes CASSQEGGLDTQYF.

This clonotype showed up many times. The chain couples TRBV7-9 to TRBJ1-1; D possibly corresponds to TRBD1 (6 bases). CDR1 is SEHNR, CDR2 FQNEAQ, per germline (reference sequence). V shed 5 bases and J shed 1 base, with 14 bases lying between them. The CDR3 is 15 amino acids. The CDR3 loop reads CASSPGVGANTEAFF. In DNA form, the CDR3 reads TGTGCCAGCAGCCCCGGGGTGGGGGCGAACACTGAAGCTTTCTTT.

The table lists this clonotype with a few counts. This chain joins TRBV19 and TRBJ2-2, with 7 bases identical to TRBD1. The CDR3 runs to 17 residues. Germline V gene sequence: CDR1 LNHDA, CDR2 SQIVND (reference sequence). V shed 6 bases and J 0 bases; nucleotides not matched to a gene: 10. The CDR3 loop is CASSTGDRFPNTGELFF. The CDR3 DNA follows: TGTGCCAGTAGCACAGGGGACCGATTCCCGAACACCGGGGAGCTGTTTTTT.

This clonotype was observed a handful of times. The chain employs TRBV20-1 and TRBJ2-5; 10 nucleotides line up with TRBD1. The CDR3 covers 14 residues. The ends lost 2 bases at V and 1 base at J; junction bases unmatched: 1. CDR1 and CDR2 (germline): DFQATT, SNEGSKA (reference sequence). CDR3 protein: CSARRDRGQETQYF. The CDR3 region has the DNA TGCAGTGCTAGACGGGACAGGGGCCAAGAGACCCAGTACTTC.

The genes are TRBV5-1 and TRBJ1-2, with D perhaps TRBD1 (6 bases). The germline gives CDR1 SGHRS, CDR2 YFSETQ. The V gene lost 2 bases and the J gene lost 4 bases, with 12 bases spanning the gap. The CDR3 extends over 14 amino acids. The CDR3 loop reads CASSFGGAVYGYTF. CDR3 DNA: TGCGCCAGCAGCTTTGGGGGGGCAGTCTATGGCTACACCTTC. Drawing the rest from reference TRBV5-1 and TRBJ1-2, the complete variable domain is KAGVTQTPRYLIKTRGQQVTLSCSPISGHRSVSWYQQTPGQGLQFLFEYFSETQRNKGNFPGRFSGRQFSNSRSEMNVSTLELGDSALYLCASSFGGAVYGYTFGSGTRLTVV.

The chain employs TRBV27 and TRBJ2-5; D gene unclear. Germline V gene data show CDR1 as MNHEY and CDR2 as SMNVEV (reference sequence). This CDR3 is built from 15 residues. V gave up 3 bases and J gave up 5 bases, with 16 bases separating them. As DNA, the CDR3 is TGTGCCAGCAGTTTCGAAGGTCCCTATCCGGAGACCCAGTACTTC. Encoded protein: CASSFEGPYPETQYF.

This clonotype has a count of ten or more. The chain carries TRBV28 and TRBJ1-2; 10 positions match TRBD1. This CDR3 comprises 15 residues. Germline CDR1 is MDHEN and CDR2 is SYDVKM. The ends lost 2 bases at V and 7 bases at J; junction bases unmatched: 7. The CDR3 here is CASSLEYDRGPGYTF. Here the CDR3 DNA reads TGTGCCAGCAGTTTAGAGTACGACAGGGGGCCTGGCTACACCTTC.